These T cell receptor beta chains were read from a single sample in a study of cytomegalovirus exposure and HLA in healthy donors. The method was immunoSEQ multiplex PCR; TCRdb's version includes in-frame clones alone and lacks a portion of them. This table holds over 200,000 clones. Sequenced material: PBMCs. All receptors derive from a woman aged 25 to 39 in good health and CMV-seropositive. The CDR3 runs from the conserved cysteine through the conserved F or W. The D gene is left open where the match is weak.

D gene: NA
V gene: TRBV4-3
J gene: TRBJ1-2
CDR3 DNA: TGCGCCAGCAGCCAAGAAGGCAGCTTCCTAGCTAACTATGGCTACACCTTC
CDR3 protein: CASSQEGSFLANYGYTF

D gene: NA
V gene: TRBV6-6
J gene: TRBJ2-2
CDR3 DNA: TGTGCCAGCAGATCGACAGGATCCACCGGGGAGCTGTTTTTT
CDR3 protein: CASRSTGSTGELFF

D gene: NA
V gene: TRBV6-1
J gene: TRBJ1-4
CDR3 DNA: TGTGCCAGCAGTGAAGCGGGAGGGCTTGACACACTGTTTTTT
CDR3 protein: CASSEAGGLDTLFF

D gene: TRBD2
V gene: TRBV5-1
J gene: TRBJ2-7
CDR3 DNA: TGCGCCAGCAGCTTGGATGGACTAGTCACCTACGAGCAGTACTTC
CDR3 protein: CASSLDGLVTYEQYF

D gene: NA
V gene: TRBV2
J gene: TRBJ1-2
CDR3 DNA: TGTGCCAGCAGTTACAGGGTTGGTAACTATGGCTACACCTTC
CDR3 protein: CASSYRVGNYGYTF

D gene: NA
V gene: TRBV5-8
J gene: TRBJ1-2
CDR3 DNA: TGTGCCAGCAGCTTCAGGGGAAACTATGGCTACACCTTC
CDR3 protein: CASSFRGNYGYTF

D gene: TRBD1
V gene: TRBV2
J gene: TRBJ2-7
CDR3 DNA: TGTGCCAGCACCCCGCTAACGGGACAGGGGCCCTACGAGCAGTACTTC
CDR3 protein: CASTPLTGQGPYEQYF

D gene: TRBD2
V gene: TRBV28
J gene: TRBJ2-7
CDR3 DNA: TGTGCCAGCAGTTTATCCGCTAGCGGCTCCTACGAGCAGTACTTC
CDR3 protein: CASSLSASGSYEQYF

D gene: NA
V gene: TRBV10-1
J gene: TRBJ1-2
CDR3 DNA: TGCGCCAGCAGTGAGTCGATGGGCCCTCTCTATGGCTACACCTTC
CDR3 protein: CASSESMGPLYGYTF

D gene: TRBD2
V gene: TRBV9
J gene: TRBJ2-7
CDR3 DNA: TGTGCCAGCAGCGCCCCGGGACTAGACTACGAGCAGTACTTC
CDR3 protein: CASSAPGLDYEQYF

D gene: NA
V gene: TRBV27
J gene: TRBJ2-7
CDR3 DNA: TGTGCCAGCAGTTACGGTTTCTCCTACGAGCAGTACTTC
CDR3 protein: CASSYGFSYEQYF

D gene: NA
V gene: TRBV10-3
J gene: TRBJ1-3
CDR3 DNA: TGTGCCAGCAGTCTATACTCTGGAAACACCATATATTTT
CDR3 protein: CASSLYSGNTIYF

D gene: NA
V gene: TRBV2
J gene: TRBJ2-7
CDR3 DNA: TGTGCCAGCAGATACTCTAGCGAATACTACGAGCAGTACTTC
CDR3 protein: CASRYSSEYYEQYF

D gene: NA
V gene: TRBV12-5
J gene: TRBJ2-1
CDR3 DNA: TGTGCCACTAGGAGCTCCTACAATGAGCAGTTCTTC
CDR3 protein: CATRSSYNEQFF

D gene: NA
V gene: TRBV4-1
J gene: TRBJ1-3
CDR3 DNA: TGCGCCAGCAGCCAAGAGTGGGGGCGTGCTGGAAACACCATATATTTT
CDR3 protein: CASSQEWGRAGNTIYF

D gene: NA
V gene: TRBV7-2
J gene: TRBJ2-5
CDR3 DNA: TGTGCCAGCAGCCTGGACTACCAAGAGACCCAGTACTTC
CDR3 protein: CASSLDYQETQYF

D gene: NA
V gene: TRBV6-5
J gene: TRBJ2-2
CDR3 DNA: TGTGCCAGCAGTTACGGCAGGCCGAACACCGGGGAGCTGTTTTTT
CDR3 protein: CASSYGRPNTGELFF

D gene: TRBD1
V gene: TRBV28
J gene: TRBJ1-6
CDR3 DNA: TGTGCCAGCAGTCGACAGGGGGAGAGTTCACCCCTCCACTTT
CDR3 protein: CASSRQGESSPLHF

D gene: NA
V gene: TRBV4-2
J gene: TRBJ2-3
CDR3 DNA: TGTGCCAGCAGCCAAGAAAGGGGCGACACAGATACGCAGTATTTT
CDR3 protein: CASSQERGDTDTQYF

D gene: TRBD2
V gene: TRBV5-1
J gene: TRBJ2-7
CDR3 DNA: TGCGCCAGCAGCCCCCGGGGGGAGACTACCCCCTACGAGCAGTACTTC
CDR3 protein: CASSPRGETTPYEQYF

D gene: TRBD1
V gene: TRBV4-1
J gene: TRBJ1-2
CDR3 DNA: TGCGCCAGCAGCCAAGAACAGGGGGCGATATTCTATGGCTACACCTTC
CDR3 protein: CASSQEQGAIFYGYTF

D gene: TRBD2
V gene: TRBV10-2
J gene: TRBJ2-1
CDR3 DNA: TGCGCCAGCAGTGGGACTAGCGGGACAAGTGAGCAGTTCTTC
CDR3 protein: CASSGTSGTSEQFF

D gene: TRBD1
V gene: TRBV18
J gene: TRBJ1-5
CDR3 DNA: TGTGCCAGCTCACGGACAGGGGATCAGCCCCAGCATTTT
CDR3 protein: CASSRTGDQPQHF

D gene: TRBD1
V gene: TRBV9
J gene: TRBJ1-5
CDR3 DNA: TGTGCCAGCAGCTTCGGACAGGGTAGCAATCAGCCCCAGCATTTT
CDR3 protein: CASSFGQGSNQPQHF

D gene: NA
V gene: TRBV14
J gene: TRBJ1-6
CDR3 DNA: TGTGCCAGCAGCCAACTCTCTCGGGGGGTCAATAATTCACCCCTCCACTTT
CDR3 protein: CASSQLSRGVNNSPLHF

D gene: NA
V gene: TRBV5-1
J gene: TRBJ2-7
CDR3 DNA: TGCGCCAGCAGCGAGGGTTCTGGCTACGAGCAGTACTTC
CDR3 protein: CASSEGSGYEQYF

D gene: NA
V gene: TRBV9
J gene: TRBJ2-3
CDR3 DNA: TGTGCCAGCAGCCCGCATACTAGCACAGATACGCAGTATTTT
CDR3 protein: CASSPHTSTDTQYF

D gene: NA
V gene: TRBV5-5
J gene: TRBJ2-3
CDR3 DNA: TGTGCCAGCAGCTTGGTAGCAGATACGCAGTATTTT
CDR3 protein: CASSLVADTQYF

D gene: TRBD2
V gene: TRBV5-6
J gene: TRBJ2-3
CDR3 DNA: TGTGCCAGCAGCTTGGGCCCCGGGGGGGATGCAGTAGATACGCAGTATTTT
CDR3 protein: CASSLGPGGDAVDTQYF

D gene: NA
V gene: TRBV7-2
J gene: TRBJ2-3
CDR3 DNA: TGTGCCAGCAGCCCCAGTCGGGGAGCCTTGACAGATACGCAGTATTTT
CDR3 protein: CASSPSRGALTDTQYF

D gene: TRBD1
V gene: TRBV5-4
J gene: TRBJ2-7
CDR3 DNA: TGTGCCAGCAGTTTCGGACAGGGGGCCAAATTGGACGAGCAGTACTTC
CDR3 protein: CASSFGQGAKLDEQYF

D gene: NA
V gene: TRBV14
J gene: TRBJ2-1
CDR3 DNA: TGTGCCAGCAGCCTTAGGGGCGGGAAGCAGTTCTTC
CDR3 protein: CASSLRGGKQFF

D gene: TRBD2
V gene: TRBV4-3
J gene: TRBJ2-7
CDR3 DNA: TGCGCCAGCAGCCAAGAGGGACTAGCGGGGACATCCACGTCCTACGAGCAGTACTTC
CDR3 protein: CASSQEGLAGTSTSYEQYF

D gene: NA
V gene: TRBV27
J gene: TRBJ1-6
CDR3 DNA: TGTGCCAGCAGTTCCGGCGGGGCCGGTAATTCACCCCTCCACTTT
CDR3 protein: CASSSGGAGNSPLHF

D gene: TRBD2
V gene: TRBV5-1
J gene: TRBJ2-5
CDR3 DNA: TGCGCCAGCAGCCCCCAGACTAGCGAGAGAGAGACCCAGTACTTC
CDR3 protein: CASSPQTSERETQYF

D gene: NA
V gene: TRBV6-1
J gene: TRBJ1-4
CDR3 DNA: TGTGCCAGCAGAAAACAGGGTTCTAATGAAAAACTGTTTTTT
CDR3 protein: CASRKQGSNEKLFF

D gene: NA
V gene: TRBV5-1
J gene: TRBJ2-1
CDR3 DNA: TGCGCCAGCAGCTTGCCCCCATACAATGAGCAGTTCTTC
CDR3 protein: CASSLPPYNEQFF

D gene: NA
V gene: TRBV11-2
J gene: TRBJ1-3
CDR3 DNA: TGTGCCAGCAGCTTACGAGGGCCCACTGGAAACACCATATATTTT
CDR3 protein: CASSLRGPTGNTIYF

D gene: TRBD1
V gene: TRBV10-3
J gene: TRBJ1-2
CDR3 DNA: TGTGCCATCAGTGAGTCGGGGACAGAGAACTATGGCTACACCTTC
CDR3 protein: CAISESGTENYGYTF

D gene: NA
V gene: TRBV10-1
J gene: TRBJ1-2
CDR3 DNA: TGCGCCAGCAGTGTGATAGTTTCCCAGGGCGGGAGTAACTATGGCTACACCTTC
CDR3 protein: CASSVIVSQGGSNYGYTF

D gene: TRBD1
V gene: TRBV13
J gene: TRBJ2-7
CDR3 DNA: TGTGCCAGCAGCCCTCGGACAGGGATCGAGCAGTACTTC
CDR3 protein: CASSPRTGIEQYF